This TCR beta chain was found in a study of beta chain features in type 1 diabetes. Trimming pared 1 base from V and 4 bases from J, leaving 10 bases between. This CDR3 comprises 14 residues. Germline loops: CDR1 SEHNR, CDR2 FQNEAQ (reference sequence). This clone was detected once. What it binds is unknown. Findings and limits, study-wide: In all four CD4+ subsets, TCRB CDR3 length was significantly, moderately reduced in type 1 diabetes.

The isolated RNA, all of it, was reverse transcribed, so expressed TCRB transcripts were what got sequenced. The data were produced by immunoSEQ multiplex PCR, yet TCRdb's version contains in-frame clones alone and is incomplete. The table records more than 300,000 clones, 8.5% to 10% of them present only once. The material sequenced was central memory CD4+ T cells from blood. This TCR came from a man aged 25-40 years with type 1 diabetes. The chain combines TRBV7-9 with TRBJ1-1; D gene unclear. The CDR3 region has the DNA TGTGCCAGCAGCTTAGGTCAGGCGGGCACTGAAGCTTTCTTT. Translated: CASSLGQAGTEAFF.